Following are 26 T cell receptor beta chains from one sample sequenced in a study of blood T cells in healthy people across ages. A J-beta primer mix and a sample-barcoded 5' primer were used in a second PCR of about 6 to 12 cycles. TCRdb recomputed calls from the 5' RACE reads with MiXCR, one row per CDR3 protein. The data contain 1.5 million to 2 million distinct CDR3 sequences, roughly 49% of them seen just once; the ten biggest clones take up approximately 2%. The sequenced sample was blood. These receptors were taken from a woman aged 40 to 50 in good health.

This clonotype has only one observation. The chain links TRBV6-1 to TRBJ2-7, with 9 bases fitting TRBD1. This CDR3 contains 17 residues. Germline loops: CDR1 MNHNS, CDR2 SASEGT. Losses at the gene ends were 7 bases for V and 2 bases for J; bases not matched to a gene: 15. CDR3 loop: CASKRGGTGTGTYEQYF. CDR3 nucleotides: TGTGCCAGCAAGCGGGGAGGAACCGGGACAGGGACCTACGAGCAGTACTTC.

J is TRBJ2-3 and V is TRBV4-3; D remains unclear. The V end was cut by 0 bases, the J end by 6 bases, with 13 bases between. The CDR3 has 15 residues. CDR1 is LGHNA and CDR2 is YSLEER in the germline V gene. CDR3 loop: CASSQDRNVGDTQYF. CDR3 nucleotide sequence: TGCGCCAGCAGCCAAGATCGAAACGTTGGGGATACGCAGTATTTT.

J is TRBJ1-2 and V is TRBV9; 12 bases line up with TRBD1. With V trimmed by 0 bases and J by 8 bases, 5 bases remained unmatched. Germline CDR1 is SGDLS and CDR2 is YYNGEE. The CDR3 consists of 15 residues. The CDR3 is CASSVGDRGRGGYTF. The CDR3 coding sequence is TGTGCCAGCAGCGTAGGGGACAGGGGGCGAGGAGGCTACACCTTC.

J is TRBJ1-4 and V is TRBV25-1; possible D gene TRBD1, 5 bases. This CDR3 is 13 amino acids long. Germline V gives CDR1 MGHDK, CDR2 SYGVNS. V was trimmed by 4 bases and J by 11 bases, leaving 14 bases between them. The CDR3 protein is CASSGGTGRKLFF. The CDR3 DNA reads TGTGCCAGCAGTGGGGGCACGGGACGGAAACTGTTTTTT.

V and J are TRBV29-1 and TRBJ2-1; 7 bases map to TRBD1. The DNA end favors TRBJ2-7, so the J call may be wrong. The CDR3 is made up of 15 amino acids. Germline V CDR1 and CDR2: SQVTM, ANQGSEA. The CDR3 nucleotides are TGCAGCGTGAGAGAGGACAGGAGCTCCTACAATGAGCAGTACTTC. It encodes CSVREDRSSYNEQYF.

This clonotype was counted between two and nine times. J is TRBJ1-2 and V is TRBV10-3; the match to TRBD1 covers 9 bases. This CDR3 region has 14 residues. J gave up 3 bases and V 7 bases, and 6 bases lay outside the gene matches. CDR1 and CDR2 from the germline V gene are ENHRY and SYGVKD. The CDR3 loop is CAIKGQGKDYGYTF. The CDR3 DNA reads TGTGCCATCAAGGGACAGGGAAAGGACTATGGCTACACCTTC.

The sample holds a few counts of this clonotype. The J gene is TRBJ2-1, the V gene TRBV4-1; no definite D call. This CDR3 spans 14 amino acids. V was pared by 1 base and J by 5 bases, with 9 bases between. Looked up from germline, CDR1 is MGHRA and CDR2 is YSYEKL. CDR3 DNA sequence: TGCGCCAGCAGCCAAGGGCGAAAGAACAATGAGCAGTTCTTC. Translated, it gives CASSQGRKNNEQFF.

The table lists this clonotype with a few counts. This chain joins TRBV20-1 and TRBJ2-1; no firm D call. CDR3 length: 13 residues. Trimming took off 2 bases at V and 7 bases at J, with 12 bases between the two ends. Germline-derived CDR1 and CDR2 are DFQATT and SNEGSKA (reference sequence). Here the CDR3 reads CSARSYMANEQFF. CDR3 coding DNA: TGCAGTGCTAGATCTTACATGGCAAATGAGCAGTTCTTC.

This clonotype occurred a few times. As DNA, the CDR3 is TGCGCCAGCAGTCAGGCGGGGGCTGGGTCGGGTGAGCAGTTCTTC. Translated, it gives CASSQAGAGSGEQFF. This chain uses TRBV4-3 with TRBJ2-1; D is possibly TRBD2 (7 bases). The CDR3 spans 15 residues. V shed 6 bases and J shed 9 bases, with 21 bases lying between them. Germline lookup yields CDR1 LGHNA and CDR2 YSLEER.

This clonotype was picked up a small number of times. The rearrangement links TRBV12-3 or TRBV12-4 to TRBJ2-1; D remains unclear. Trimming stripped 3 bases from V and 7 bases from J, with 10 bases between. This CDR3 is built from 13 residues. CDR3 sequence (DNA): TGTGCCAGCAGTTTCGGGCCCCTAAATGAGCAGTTCTTC. It yields the protein CASSFGPLNEQFF.

The chain uses TRBV6-5 and TRBJ2-1; 10 bases map to TRBD2. Germline V gene sequence: CDR1 MNHEY, CDR2 SVGAGI. There are 18 residues in the CDR3. The trim removed 2 bases at V and 5 bases at J, leaving 12 bases unmatched. CDR3 residues: CASSYEASGGMVNNEQFF. The CDR3 DNA reads TGTGCCAGCAGTTACGAGGCTAGCGGGGGCATGGTAAACAATGAGCAGTTCTTC.

The rearrangement uses TRBV6-6 and TRBJ2-1; 9 bases are a match to TRBD1. This CDR3 has 15 residues. From germline, CDR1 is MNHNY and CDR2 SVGAGI (reference sequence). V shed 2 bases, J shed 4 bases, and the junction held 3 bases outside the gene matches. DNA for the CDR3: TGTGCCAGCAGTTACGTAGGGACAGGGTACAATGAGCAGTTCTTC. This sequence encodes CASSYVGTGYNEQFF.

A few counts support this clonotype. The V call is TRBV21-1, the J call TRBJ2-5; TRBD2 is the table's D call, not checked against the DNA. TRBV21-1 is an annotated pseudogene. The CDR3 spans 17 residues. The CDR3 sequence is CASIIKGTGDPQETQYF. CDR3 nucleotides: TGTGCCAGCATCATAAAGGGGACGGGAGATCCGCAAGAGACCCAGTACTTC.

The chain uses TRBV7-6 and TRBJ2-5; 14 bases are a match to TRBD2. Germline V gene lookup returns CDR1 SGHVS and CDR2 FNYEAQ. V gave up 6 bases and J gave up 4 bases; unmatched junction bases: 10. The CDR3 has 17 residues. The CDR3 nucleotides read TGTGCCAGCAGTCACGGGACTAGCGGGGGTCTTCGAGAGACCCAGTACTTC. It translates to CASSHGTSGGLRETQYF.

The chain links TRBV10-3 to TRBJ2-1; 11 nucleotides match TRBD2. CDR1 ENHRY and CDR2 SYGVKD come from the germline V gene. V gave up 0 bases and J gave up 5 bases; unmatched junction bases: 9. The length of the CDR3 is 18 residues. CDR3 DNA: TGTGCCATCAGTGAGTCGGTACTAGCGGGGGTGGTAAACAATGAGCAGTTCTTC. This codes for CAISESVLAGVVNNEQFF.

V is TRBV3-1 and J is TRBJ2-5; a weak D match, TRBD2 (6 bases). Germline V gene sequence: CDR1 LGHDT, CDR2 YNNKEL (reference sequence). V lost 6 bases and J 2 bases, leaving 16 bases between the germline ends. The CDR3 length is 15 residues. In nucleotides, the CDR3 is TGTGCCAGCAGACACGGGAGTATAGTGCAAGAGACCCAGTACTTC. This sequence encodes CASRHGSIVQETQYF.

There are a few counts of this clonotype. The chain recombines TRBV5-5 with TRBJ2-3; D is uncertain. The CDR3 runs to 17 residues. V lost 1 base and J lost 2, with 17 bases in between. Germline CDR1 SGHKS, CDR2 YYEKEE (reference sequence). The CDR3 here is CASSLIHVRNPTDTQYF. CDR3 sequence (DNA): TGTGCCAGCAGCTTGATCCACGTCCGAAATCCCACAGATACGCAGTATTTT.

V and J are TRBV5-1 and TRBJ2-1; tentatively, D is TRBD1 or TRBD2 (5 bases each). V lost 4 bases and J lost 15, with 20 bases in between. CDR1 SGHRS and CDR2 YFSETQ come from the germline V gene. The CDR3 is 13 amino acids. CDR3 in DNA: TGCGCCAGCAGCGTATCCGGGACCTCGAGACGGTTCTTC. Encoded protein: CASSVSGTSRRFF.

V gene TRBV5-1 combines with J gene TRBJ2-5; no reliable D call. Germline CDR1 and CDR2: SGHRS and YFSETQ. The CDR3 spans 14 residues. The germline V and J ends were trimmed by 1 base and 4 bases, with 11 bases remaining between them. The CDR3 DNA reads as TGCGCCAGCAGCTTGATGTCGACGGGAGAGACCCAGTACTTC. Amino acids: CASSLMSTGETQYF.

The V gene is TRBV29-1, the J gene TRBJ2-1, with D perhaps matching TRBD2 (5 bases). This CDR3 has 12 amino acids. The germline V and J ends were trimmed by 4 bases and 6 bases, with 10 bases remaining between them. Germline CDR1 reads SQVTM; CDR2 reads ANQGSEA. In nucleotides, the CDR3 is TGCAGCGTTGCTGGGGAGTTCAATGAGCAGTTCTTC. Protein: CSVAGEFNEQFF.

CDR3 loop: CASSLRSGGHQETQYF. As DNA, the CDR3 is TGTGCCAGCAGCTTACGTAGCGGGGGCCACCAAGAGACCCAGTACTTC. V usage is TRBV12-3 or TRBV12-4 and J usage is TRBJ2-5; TRBD2 agrees at 9 bases. The CDR3 has 16 residues. Trimming took 6 bases from V and 0 from J; bases not matched to a gene: 8.

The chain is built from TRBV15 and TRBJ2-3, with 7 nucleotides matching TRBD2. The CDR3 contains 15 residues. CDR1 is LNHNV and CDR2 is YYDKDF in the germline V gene (reference sequence). With 0 bases clipped from V and 0 bases from J, the junction kept 0 bases outside the gene matches. CDR3 protein: CATSRDSGSTDTQYF. The CDR3, as DNA: TGTGCCACCAGCAGAGATAGCGGGAGCACAGATACGCAGTATTTT.

The chain uses TRBV6-6 and TRBJ2-1; the D call may be TRBD1 or TRBD2 (6 bases each). CDR1 MNHNY and CDR2 SVGAGI come from the germline V gene (reference sequence). There are 14 residues in the CDR3. V dropped 6 bases and J dropped 8 bases, with 17 bases sitting between them. CDR3 DNA: TGTGCCAGCAGCGAATCGGGGGCTGGAGATGAGCAGTTCTTC. Translated: CASSESGAGDEQFF.

This clonotype occurred a few times. The rearrangement uses TRBV6-1 and TRBJ2-7; D perhaps matches TRBD1 (5 bases). Germline loops: CDR1 MNHNS, CDR2 SASEGT. The ends were cut back, 5 bases at V and 1 base at J, with 15 bases in the middle. The CDR3 has 15 residues. Here the CDR3 reads CASSNEAGSSYEQYF. In DNA form, the CDR3 reads TGTGCCAGCAGTAACGAGGCAGGGTCTTCCTACGAGCAGTACTTC.

This clonotype has a handful of counts. The chain uses TRBV5-5 and TRBJ2-4; TRBD2 matches at 14 bases. The junction had 5 bases not matched to a gene; V was cut back by 0 bases and J by 9 bases. Germline values: CDR1 SGHKS, CDR2 YYEKEE (reference sequence). This CDR3 spans 16 amino acids. The CDR3 bases are TGTGCCAGCAGCTTGGGACTAGCGGGGGGGCTGAGCATTCAGTACTTC. Protein sequence: CASSLGLAGGLSIQYF.

The chain combines TRBV4-3 with TRBJ1-5; D gene unclear. Germline CDR1 and CDR2: LGHNA and YSLEER. V gave up 0 bases and J gave up 5 bases, with 11 bases separating them. This CDR3 is 15 amino acids long. The CDR3 region is CASSQDHSGYQPQHF. In DNA, the CDR3 is TGCGCCAGCAGCCAAGATCACTCCGGGTATCAGCCCCAGCATTTT.